This TCR beta chain stems from a study of circulating CD8 cells and anti-PD-1 response in melanoma. Live CD3+CD8+TCRalphabeta+ cells were sorted into four subsets by PD-1 and/or TIGIT. With regard to this clonotype: The target antigen is unknown. This likely came from a read error, as a far larger clone is one base away.

The CDR3 is 15 amino acids. Germline CDR1 and CDR2: MDHEN and SYDVKM. TCR libraries were prepared from roughly 15 ng of total RNA with the QIAseq Immune Repertoire TCR panel. TCRdb recomputed calls from the reads with MiXCR, one row per CDR3 protein. This sample has over 450 distinct CDR3 sequences, with 12% found just once. Notes on the study in general: Clonotype sharing was highest between DPOS and TIGIT subsets. Patients included both untreated and previously treated individuals. Only baseline and M1 samples entered the published repertoire comparisons.

The chain carries TRBV28 and TRBJ2-1; D not resolved. The input for sequencing was CD8+ T cells from PBMCs, taken at baseline or after one month of anti-PD-1 therapy (not recorded which). The sequence came from a human donor with melanoma. The DNA for the CDR3 is TGTGCCAGTTCCGGACCAAACAAAGAGTACAGTGAGCAGTTCTTC. Residues: CASSGPNKEYSEQFF.